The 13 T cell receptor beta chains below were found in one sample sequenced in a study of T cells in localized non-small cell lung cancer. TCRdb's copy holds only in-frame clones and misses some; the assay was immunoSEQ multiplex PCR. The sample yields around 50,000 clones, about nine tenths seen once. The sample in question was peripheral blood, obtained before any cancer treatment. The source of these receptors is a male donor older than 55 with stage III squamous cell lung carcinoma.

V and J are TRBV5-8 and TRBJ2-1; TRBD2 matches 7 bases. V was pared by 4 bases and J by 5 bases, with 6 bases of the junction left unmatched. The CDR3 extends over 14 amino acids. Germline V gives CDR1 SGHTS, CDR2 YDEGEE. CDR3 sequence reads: CASSLGLVNNEQFF. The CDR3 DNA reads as TGTGCCAGCAGCCTCGGACTAGTTAACAATGAGCAGTTCTTC. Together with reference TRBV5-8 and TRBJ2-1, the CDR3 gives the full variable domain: EAGVTQSPTHLIKTRGQQATLRCSPISGHTSVYWYQQALGLGLQFLLWYDEGEERNRGNFPPRFSGRQFPNYSSELNVNALELEDSALYLCASSLGLVNNEQFFGPGTRLTVL.

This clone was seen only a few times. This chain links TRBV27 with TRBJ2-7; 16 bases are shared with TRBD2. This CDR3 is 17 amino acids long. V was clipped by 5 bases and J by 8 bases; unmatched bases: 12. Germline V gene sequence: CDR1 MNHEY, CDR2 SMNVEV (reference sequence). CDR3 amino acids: CASSQPGTSGRAGKQYF. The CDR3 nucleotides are TGTGCCAGCAGTCAACCCGGGACTAGCGGGAGGGCCGGGAAGCAGTACTTC.

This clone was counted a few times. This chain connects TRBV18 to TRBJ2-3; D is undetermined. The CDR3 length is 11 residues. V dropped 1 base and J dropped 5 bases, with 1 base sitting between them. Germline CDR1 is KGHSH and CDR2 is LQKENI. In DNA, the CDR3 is TGTGCCAGCTCACCACTAGATACGCAGTATTTT. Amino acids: CASSPLDTQYF.

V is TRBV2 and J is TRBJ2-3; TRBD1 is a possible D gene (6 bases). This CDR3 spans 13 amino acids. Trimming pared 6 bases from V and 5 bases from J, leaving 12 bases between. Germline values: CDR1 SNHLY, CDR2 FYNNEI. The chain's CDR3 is CASRPQGIDTQYF. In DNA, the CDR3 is TGTGCCAGCAGGCCACAGGGAATAGATACGCAGTATTTT.

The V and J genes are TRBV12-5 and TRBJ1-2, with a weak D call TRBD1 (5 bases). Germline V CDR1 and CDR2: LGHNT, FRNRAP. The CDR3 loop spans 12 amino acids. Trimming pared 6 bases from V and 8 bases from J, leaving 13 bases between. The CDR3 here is CASGTQGAGYTF. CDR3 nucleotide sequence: TGTGCTAGTGGGACGCAAGGGGCGGGCTACACCTTC.

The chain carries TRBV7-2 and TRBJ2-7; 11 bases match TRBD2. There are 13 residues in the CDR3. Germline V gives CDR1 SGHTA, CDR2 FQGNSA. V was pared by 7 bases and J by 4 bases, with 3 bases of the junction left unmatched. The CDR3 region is CASTIAGGYEQYF. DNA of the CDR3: TGTGCCAGCACCATAGCGGGGGGGTACGAGCAGTACTTC.

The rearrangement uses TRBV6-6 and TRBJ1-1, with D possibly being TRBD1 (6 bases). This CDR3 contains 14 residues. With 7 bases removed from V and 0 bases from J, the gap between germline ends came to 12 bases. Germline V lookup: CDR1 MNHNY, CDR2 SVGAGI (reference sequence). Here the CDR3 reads CASTWGALNTEAFF. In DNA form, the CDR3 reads TGTGCCAGCACCTGGGGGGCCCTGAACACTGAAGCTTTCTTT.

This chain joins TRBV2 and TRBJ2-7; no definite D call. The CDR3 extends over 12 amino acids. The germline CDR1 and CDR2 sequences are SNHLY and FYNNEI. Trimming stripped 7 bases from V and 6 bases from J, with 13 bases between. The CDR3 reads CASMPGQREQYF. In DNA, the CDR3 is TGTGCCAGCATGCCCGGGCAGCGCGAGCAGTACTTC.

DNA for the CDR3: TGTGCCAGCGGACGGACGGCCCAAGAGACCCAGTACTTC. Its protein is CASGRTAQETQYF. The chain is built from TRBV7-9 and TRBJ2-5; D gene uncertain. V lost 8 bases, J lost 1 base, and 11 bases lay in between. Germline CDR1 reads SEHNR; CDR2 reads FQNEAQ (reference sequence). The length of the CDR3 is 13 residues.

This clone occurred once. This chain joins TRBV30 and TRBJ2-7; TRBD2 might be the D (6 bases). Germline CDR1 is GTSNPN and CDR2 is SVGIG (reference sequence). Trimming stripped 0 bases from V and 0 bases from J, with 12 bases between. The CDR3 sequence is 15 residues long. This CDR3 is CAWSVGGSSSYEQYF. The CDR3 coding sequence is TGTGCCTGGAGTGTGGGGGGATCGTCCTCCTACGAGCAGTACTTC.

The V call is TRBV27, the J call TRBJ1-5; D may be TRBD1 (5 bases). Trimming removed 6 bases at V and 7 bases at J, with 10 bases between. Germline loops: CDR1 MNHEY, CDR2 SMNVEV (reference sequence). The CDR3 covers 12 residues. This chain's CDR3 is CASRTGDQPQHF. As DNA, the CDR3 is TGTGCCAGCAGAACAGGTGACCAGCCCCAGCATTTT.

The CDR3 nucleotides are TGCGCCAGCAGCCAAGATTTGCCTAATAGTAGGCACTATGGCTACACCTTC. Amino acids: CASSQDLPNSRHYGYTF. This chain connects TRBV4-3 to TRBJ1-2; D gene ambiguous. The CDR3 has 17 residues. Germline CDR1 reads LGHNA; CDR2 reads YSLEER. Trimming left V 0 bases short and J 3 bases short, with 17 bases between.

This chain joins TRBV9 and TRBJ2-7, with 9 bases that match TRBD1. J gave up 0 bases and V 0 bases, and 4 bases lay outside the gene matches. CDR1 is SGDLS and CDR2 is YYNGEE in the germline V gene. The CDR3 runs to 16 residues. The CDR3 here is CASSVGQGGNSYEQYF. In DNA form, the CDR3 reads TGTGCCAGCAGCGTAGGACAGGGGGGGAACTCCTACGAGCAGTACTTC.